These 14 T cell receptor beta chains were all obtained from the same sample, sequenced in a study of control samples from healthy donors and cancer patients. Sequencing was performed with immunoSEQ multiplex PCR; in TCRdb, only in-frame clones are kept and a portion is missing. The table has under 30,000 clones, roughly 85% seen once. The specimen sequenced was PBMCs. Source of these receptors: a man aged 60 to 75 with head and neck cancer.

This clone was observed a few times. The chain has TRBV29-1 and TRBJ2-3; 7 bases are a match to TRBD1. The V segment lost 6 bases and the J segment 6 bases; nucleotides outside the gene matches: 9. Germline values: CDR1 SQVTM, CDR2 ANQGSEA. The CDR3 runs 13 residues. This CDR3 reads CSVEGAALDTQYF. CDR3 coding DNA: TGCAGCGTCGAGGGGGCGGCTCTTGATACGCAGTATTTT.

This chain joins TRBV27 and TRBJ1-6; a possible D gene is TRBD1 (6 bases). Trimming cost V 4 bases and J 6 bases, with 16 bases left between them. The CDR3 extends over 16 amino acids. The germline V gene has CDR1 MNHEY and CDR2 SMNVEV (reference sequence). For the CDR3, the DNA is TGTGCCAGCAGTTCCTTTCAACAGGGCCCTAATTCACCCCTCCACTTT. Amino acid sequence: CASSSFQQGPNSPLHF.

The CDR3 DNA sequence: TGTGCCAGCAGCTTGGACAGGGAAGTTGAGACCCAGTACTTC. Translation gives CASSLDREVETQYF. V usage is TRBV5-4 and J usage is TRBJ2-5, with D maybe TRBD1 (6 bases). The CDR3 loop spans 14 amino acids. Trimming pared 0 bases from V and 5 bases from J, leaving 11 bases between. Germline V gene data show CDR1 as SGHNT and CDR2 as YYREEE (reference sequence).

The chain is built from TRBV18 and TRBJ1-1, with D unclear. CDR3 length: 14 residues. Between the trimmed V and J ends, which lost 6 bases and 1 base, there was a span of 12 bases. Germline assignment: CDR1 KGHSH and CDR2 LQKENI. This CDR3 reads CASSPSSRNTEAFF. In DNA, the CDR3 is TGTGCCAGCTCCCCCTCAAGCAGGAACACTGAAGCTTTCTTT.

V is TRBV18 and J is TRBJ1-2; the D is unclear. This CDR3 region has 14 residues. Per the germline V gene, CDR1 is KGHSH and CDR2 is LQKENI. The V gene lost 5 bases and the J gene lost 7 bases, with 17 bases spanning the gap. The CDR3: CASSSLPSSGGYTF. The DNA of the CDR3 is TGTGCCAGCTCAAGCCTTCCCAGTTCTGGTGGCTACACCTTC. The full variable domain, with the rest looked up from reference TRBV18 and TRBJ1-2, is NAGVMQNPRHLVRRRGQEARLRCSPMKGHSHVYWYRQLPEEGLKFMVYLQKENIIDESGMPKERFSAEFPKEGPSILRIQQVVRGDSAAYFCASSSLPSSGGYTFGSGTRLTVV.

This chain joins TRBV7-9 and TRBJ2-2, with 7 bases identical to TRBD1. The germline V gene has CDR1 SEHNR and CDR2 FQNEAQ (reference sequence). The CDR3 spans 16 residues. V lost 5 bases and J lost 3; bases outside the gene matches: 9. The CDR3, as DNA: TGTGCCAGCAGCCATACCGGGACAGCCTACACCGGGGAGCTGTTTTTT. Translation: CASSHTGTAYTGELFF.

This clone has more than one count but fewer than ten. DNA of the CDR3: TGTGCCAGCAGCCTCTGGGGCGCGAGACTAGATACGCAGTATTTT. Protein sequence: CASSLWGARLDTQYF. This chain links TRBV7-2 with TRBJ2-3; maybe TRBD1 (5 bases). Germline V gene data show CDR1 as SGHTA and CDR2 as FQGNSA. CDR3 size: 15 residues. V was pared by 5 bases and J by 5 bases, with 17 bases between.

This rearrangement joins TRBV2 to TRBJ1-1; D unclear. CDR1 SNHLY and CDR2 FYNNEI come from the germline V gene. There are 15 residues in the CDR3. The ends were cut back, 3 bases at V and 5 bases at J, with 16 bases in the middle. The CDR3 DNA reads TGTGCCAGCAGTGATGAAAGCCTGGCCGGGACTGAAGCTTTCTTT. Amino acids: CASSDESLAGTEAFF.

The CDR3 sequence is CASSLGQGAEAFF. The CDR3 DNA is TGTGCCAGCAGCCTGGGACAGGGGGCTGAAGCTTTCTTT. The chain employs TRBV2 and TRBJ1-1, with 11 bases aligning to TRBD1. The CDR3 runs to 13 residues. Germline V CDR1 and CDR2: SNHLY, FYNNEI. V was clipped by 6 bases and J by 6 bases; unmatched bases: 3.

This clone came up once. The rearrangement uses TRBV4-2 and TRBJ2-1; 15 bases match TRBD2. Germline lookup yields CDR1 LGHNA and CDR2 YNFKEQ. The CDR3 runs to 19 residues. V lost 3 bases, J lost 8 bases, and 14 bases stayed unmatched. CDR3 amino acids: CASSHGTSGRPTRGHEQFF. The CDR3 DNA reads TGTGCCAGCAGCCACGGGACTAGCGGGAGGCCCACACGAGGACATGAGCAGTTCTTC.

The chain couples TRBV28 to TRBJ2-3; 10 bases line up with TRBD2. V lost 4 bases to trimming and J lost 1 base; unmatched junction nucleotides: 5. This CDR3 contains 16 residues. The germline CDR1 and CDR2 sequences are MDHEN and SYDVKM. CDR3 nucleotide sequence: TGTGCCAGCAGTTCTAGCGGGAGTGGGGGCACAGATACGCAGTATTTT. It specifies CASSSSGSGGTDTQYF. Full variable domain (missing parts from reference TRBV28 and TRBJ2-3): DVKVTQSSRYLVKRTGEKVFLECVQDMDHENMFWYRQDPGLGLRLIYFSYDVKMKEKGDIPEGYSVSREKKERFSLILESASTNQTSMYLCASSSSGSGGTDTQYFGPGTRLTVL.

CDR3 amino acids: CATSDLLAGGTDTQYF. The DNA for the CDR3 is TGTGCCACCAGTGATTTGTTAGCGGGAGGCACAGATACGCAGTATTTT. J is TRBJ2-3 and V is TRBV24-1; 9 bases line up with TRBD2. Unmatched junction bases numbered 1, after V lost 0 bases and J lost 1 base. The CDR3 sequence is 16 residues long. Germline V CDR1 and CDR2: KGHDR, SFDVKD.

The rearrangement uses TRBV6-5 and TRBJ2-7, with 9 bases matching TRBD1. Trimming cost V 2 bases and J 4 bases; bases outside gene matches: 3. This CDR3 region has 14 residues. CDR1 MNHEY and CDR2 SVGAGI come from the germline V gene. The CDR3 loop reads CASSYRDRAYEQYF. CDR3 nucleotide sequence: TGTGCCAGCAGTTACCGGGACAGGGCATACGAGCAGTACTTC.

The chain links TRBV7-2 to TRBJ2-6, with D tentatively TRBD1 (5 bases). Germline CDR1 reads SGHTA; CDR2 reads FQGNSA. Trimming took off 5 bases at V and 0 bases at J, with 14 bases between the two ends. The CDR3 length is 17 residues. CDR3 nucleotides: TGTGCCAGCAGCGTCGCCCCAGGGAACTCTGGGGCCAACGTCCTGACTTTC. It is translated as CASSVAPGNSGANVLTF.